The 20 T cell receptor beta chains listed next were all sequenced from one sample in a study of T-cell memory formation after mild COVID-19. MiXCR, run by TCRdb on the 5' RACE reads, gives a single entry per CDR3 protein. The sample has approximately 490,000 distinct CDR3 sequences, over 20% seen once; the top ten hold around 13%. Sequencing was carried out using PBMCs or a T cell subset sorted from them (not recorded which). These receptor sequences come from an adult woman who had mild COVID-19 (a few samples of this study predate the infection). Cell type and time point are not known.

The chain joins TRBV9 to TRBJ2-3, with D tentatively TRBD1 (6 bases). Trimming removed 6 bases at V and 5 bases at J, with 19 bases between. Germline values: CDR1 SGDLS, CDR2 YYNGEE. This CDR3 region has 15 residues. The CDR3 spells CASNLGGVAGDTQYF. The CDR3 DNA reads TGTGCCAGCAACCTAGGGGGAGTCGCTGGAGATACGCAGTATTTT.

J is TRBJ1-2 and V is TRBV20-1, with D perhaps TRBD1 (5 bases). This CDR3 region has 13 residues. Germline V lookup: CDR1 DFQATT, CDR2 SNEGSKA (reference sequence). Trimming removed 5 bases from V and 3 bases from J, with 13 bases in between. For the CDR3, the DNA is TGCAGTGCTGCCCCCGGGACCTACTATGGCTACACCTTC. Amino acid sequence: CSAAPGTYYGYTF.

The CDR3 here is CSARRLGGSNEQFF. The DNA of the CDR3 is TGCAGTGCTAGACGACTAGGCGGGAGCAATGAGCAGTTCTTC. This chain links TRBV20-1 with TRBJ2-1; 7 nucleotides agree with TRBD2. Germline V CDR1 and CDR2: DFQATT, SNEGSKA (reference sequence). There are 14 residues in the CDR3. V dropped 2 bases and J dropped 6; count of bases not matched to a gene: 7.

A few counts support this clonotype. V usage is TRBV29-1 and J usage is TRBJ2-1, with TRBD1 identical over 8 bases. The length of the CDR3 is 13 residues. V lost 7 bases, J lost 8 bases, and 10 bases stayed unmatched. Germline CDR1 and CDR2: SQVTM and ANQGSEA. The CDR3 nucleotides are TGCAGCGCCACCACCGGACAGGGTGATGAGCAGTTCTTC. Protein sequence: CSATTGQGDEQFF.

V and J are TRBV18 and TRBJ1-5, with a tentative D call TRBD1 (5 bases). Trimming removed 2 bases from V and 7 bases from J, with 15 bases in between. This CDR3 has 15 residues. In germline, CDR1 is KGHSH, CDR2 LQKENI. Here the CDR3 DNA reads TGTGCCAGCTCACCAGGGCAGGGATATATACAGCCCCAGCATTTT. Protein product: CASSPGQGYIQPQHF.

The chain employs TRBV5-6 and TRBJ2-5; TRBD2 matches 15 bases. V was clipped by 2 bases and J by 3 bases; unmatched bases: 5. The CDR3 extends over 17 amino acids. Germline lookup yields CDR1 SGHDT and CDR2 YYEEEE. DNA of the CDR3: TGTGCCAGCAGCTTAAGGACTAGCGGGGGGGCCGAAGAGACCCAGTACTTC. It translates to CASSLRTSGGAEETQYF.

The V call is TRBV13, the J call TRBJ2-7; D is perhaps TRBD2 (6 bases). V dropped 5 bases and J dropped 0 bases, with 17 bases sitting between them. CDR3 size: 16 residues. Per the germline V gene, CDR1 is PRHDT and CDR2 is FYEKMQ (reference sequence). This CDR3 is CASSILAGPTSYEQYF. The CDR3 DNA reads as TGTGCCAGCAGCATACTGGCGGGGCCGACCTCCTACGAGCAGTACTTC.

This clonotype was recorded a few times. V usage is TRBV2 and J usage is TRBJ2-2; 7 bases align to TRBD2. Germline CDR1 is SNHLY and CDR2 is FYNNEI. V lost 10 bases to trimming and J lost 4 bases; unmatched junction nucleotides: 9. CDR3 size: 14 residues. In DNA form, the CDR3 reads TGTGCCATCTCGGGGGGATCGAGCACCGGGGAGCTGTTTTTT. Encoded protein: CAISGGSSTGELFF.

The gene calls are TRBV5-5 and TRBJ1-2; 8 nucleotides align to TRBD1. Germline V gene lookup returns CDR1 SGHKS and CDR2 YYEKEE (reference sequence). This CDR3 is built from 12 residues. Trimming at V came to 3 bases and at J to 6 bases, leaving 1 base not matched to a gene. The CDR3 DNA reads TGTGCCAGCAGCTCGGACAGGGATGGCTACACCTTC. This encodes CASSSDRDGYTF.

This clonotype was detected only a few times. This sequence joins TRBV30 and TRBJ2-1; D not resolved. V was shortened by 6 bases and J by 5 bases, with 14 bases between the two germline ends. The CDR3 has 13 residues. From germline, CDR1 is GTSNPN and CDR2 SVGIG (reference sequence). The CDR3 region is CACDPSWDNEQFF. As DNA, the CDR3 is TGTGCCTGCGATCCGAGCTGGGACAATGAGCAGTTCTTC.

The V and J genes are TRBV7-2 and TRBJ2-7; no clear D. CDR3 length: 13 amino acids. The ends were cut back, 7 bases at V and 4 bases at J, with 14 bases in the middle. Germline CDR1 and CDR2: SGHTA and FQGNSA. CDR3 bases: TGTGCCAGCAAACTCCCGGGCGCGTACGAGCAGTACTTC. It encodes CASKLPGAYEQYF.

This clonotype was detected only a few times. V gene TRBV11-2 combines with J gene TRBJ2-3; 11 nucleotides agree with TRBD2. Trimming took 5 bases from V and 2 from J; bases not matched to a gene: 6. Per germline, CDR1 SGHAT and CDR2 FQNNGV. The CDR3 consists of 16 residues. CDR3 sequence: CASSQGLAGYTDTQYF. CDR3 DNA sequence: TGTGCCAGCAGCCAAGGACTAGCGGGTTACACAGATACGCAGTATTTT.

The chain joins TRBV6-1 to TRBJ2-1; the D gene is possibly TRBD2 (5 bases). The CDR3 loop spans 13 amino acids. Trimming cost V 4 bases and J 9 bases, with 13 bases left between them. Germline CDR1 is MNHNS and CDR2 is SASEGT. CDR3 residues: CASSGESVSEQFF. Written as DNA, the CDR3 is TGTGCCAGCAGTGGGGAGTCGGTTAGTGAGCAGTTCTTC.

Only a few counts were recorded for this clonotype. This chain connects TRBV18 to TRBJ2-1, with TRBD2 matching over 11 bases. The CDR3 has 15 residues. Germline trimming cut 3 bases from V and 5 bases from J; bases unmatched to any gene: 3. CDR1 is KGHSH and CDR2 is LQKENI in the germline V gene. In DNA, the CDR3 is TGTGCCAGCTCACCGACTAGCGGGACTGACAATGAGCAGTTCTTC. This gives the protein CASSPTSGTDNEQFF.

In its sample, this clonotype was seen a few times. V usage is TRBV7-9 and J usage is TRBJ2-7; maybe TRBD1 (5 bases). Germline V gene data show CDR1 as SEHNR and CDR2 as FQNEAQ (reference sequence). The CDR3 has 14 amino acids. Trimming removed 1 base from V and 5 bases from J, with 12 bases in between. CDR3 DNA sequence: TGTGCCAGCAGCTTAGATTCGGCGACAGACGAGCAGTACTTC. It translates to CASSLDSATDEQYF.

This clonotype was observed a few times. The CDR3 bases are TGTGCCAGCAGTTACCGGGACATTAACACCGGGGAGCTGTTTTTT. Translating gives CASSYRDINTGELFF. V is TRBV6-5 and J is TRBJ2-2; possibly TRBD1 for D (6 bases). CDR1 is MNHEY, CDR2 SVGAGI, per germline. The germline V and J ends were trimmed by 2 bases and 2 bases, with 9 bases remaining between them. The CDR3 is 15 amino acids.

V is TRBV5-6 and J is TRBJ1-2; tentatively, D is TRBD1 (5 bases). CDR1 and CDR2 (germline): SGHDT, YYEEEE. This CDR3 region has 14 residues. The V and J ends lost 1 base and 3 bases respectively, with 10 bases between them. The chain's CDR3 is CASSLRGEDYGYTF. The DNA of the CDR3 is TGTGCCAGCAGCTTGAGAGGGGAGGACTATGGCTACACCTTC.

This clonotype was counted a few times. V gene TRBV6-2 or TRBV6-3 combines with J gene TRBJ1-2; D call uncertain. CDR3 size: 13 residues. The V and J ends lost 5 bases and 3 bases respectively, with 10 bases between them. Germline values: CDR1 MNHEY, CDR2 SVGEGT. Here the CDR3 DNA reads TGTGCCAGCAGTCTTCAGGAAGACTATGGCTACACCTTC. Encoded protein: CASSLQEDYGYTF.

This clonotype was seen only a few times. This chain uses TRBV18 with TRBJ1-1, with 8 bases fitting TRBD1. CDR3 length: 14 amino acids. The germline V gene has CDR1 KGHSH and CDR2 LQKENI. V shed 2 bases and J 4 bases; nucleotides not matched to a gene: 3. The CDR3 nucleotides read TGTGCCAGCTCACCAGGGACAGGCCTCACTGAAGCTTTCTTT. Its translation: CASSPGTGLTEAFF. The variable domain in full, completed from reference TRBV18 and TRBJ1-1, reads NAGVMQNPRHLVRRRGQEARLRCSPMKGHSHVYWYRQLPEEGLKFMVYLQKENIIDESGMPKERFSAEFPKEGPSILRIQQVVRGDSAAYFCASSPGTGLTEAFFGQGTRLTVV.

The J gene is TRBJ1-2, the V gene TRBV6-6; D not resolved. The CDR3 contains 14 residues. Germline-derived CDR1 and CDR2 are MNHNY and SVGAGI (reference sequence). Deletions cut 4 bases from V and 8 bases from J, with 17 bases between. CDR3 amino acids: CASSSPTDSGGYTF. CDR3 bases: TGTGCCAGCAGTTCCCCGACGGACTCGGGGGGCTACACCTTC.